This TCR beta chain stems from a study of T cell responses to AZD1222 COVID-19 vaccine. Study details: The analysis combined second doses at about 4 or about 12 weeks. Study findings and constraints: Donors were mostly white British, more females; clonal diversity possibly underestimated. Baseline testing showed seropositivity in only six AZD1222 recipients. Unmutated regions of variants are reportedly targeted by nearly half of spike-specific TCRs.

V was trimmed by 2 bases and J by 3 bases, leaving 9 bases between them. The CDR3 loop spans 14 amino acids. Per the germline V gene, CDR1 is SGDLS and CDR2 is YYNGEE. Produced via immunoSEQ multiplex PCR; TCRdb's table is partial and in-frame only. The sample consists of 90,000 to 150,000 clones, 86% of them appearing once. In regard to this clone: No antigen is known for it.

This sequence was found in an adult in good health. V gene TRBV9 combines with J gene TRBJ1-5; D is perhaps TRBD1 (6 bases). The sample consisted of peripheral blood, taken on day 0 of AZD1222 vaccination. The CDR3 region has the DNA TGTGCCAGCAGCGTTACAGGGATCAATCAGCCCCAGCATTTT. Protein sequence: CASSVTGINQPQHF.